This TCR beta chain was recorded in a study of blood T cell repertoires in COVID-19. Study-level background: Acute and convalescent COVID-19 specimens originated in the United States, Italy and Spain. Sources were T cells, B-cell-depleted T cells, or PBMCs; the material itself was cDNA or gDNA.

As handled by the study authors: Scientists estimated how many nucleated cells there were by amplifying reference gene primers. Only in-frame clones appear in the TCRdb table, and some are missing; sequencing was by immunoSEQ multiplex PCR. V, J and clone size are those of that table, while D and trimming were read from the DNA. In the table there are around 270,000 clones, about 91% of which are singletons. Trimming cost V 4 bases and J 4 bases; bases outside gene matches: 6. CDR1 and CDR2 from the germline V gene are SGHKS and YYEKEE (reference sequence). The CDR3 extends over 15 amino acids. Those enrolled in Seattle joined during active infection and were followed longitudinally afterward.

The sequenced sample was peripheral blood. This chain links TRBV5-5 with TRBJ2-5, with 11 bases fitting TRBD2. This TCR came from a person aged 18 to 29 with COVID-19, enrolled during active disease. CDR3 nucleotides: TGTGCCAGCAGCGGTCTAGCGGGAGGTCTAGAGACCCAGTACTTC. It encodes CASSGLAGGLETQYF.